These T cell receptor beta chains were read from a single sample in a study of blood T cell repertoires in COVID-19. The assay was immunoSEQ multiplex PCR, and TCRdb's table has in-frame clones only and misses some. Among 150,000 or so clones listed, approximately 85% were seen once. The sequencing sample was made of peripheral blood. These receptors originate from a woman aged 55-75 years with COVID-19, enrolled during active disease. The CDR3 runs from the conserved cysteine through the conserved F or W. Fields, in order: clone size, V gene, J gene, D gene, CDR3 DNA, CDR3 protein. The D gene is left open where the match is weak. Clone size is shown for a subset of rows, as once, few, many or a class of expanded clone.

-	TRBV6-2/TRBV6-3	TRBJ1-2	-	TGTGCCAGCAGTTACTGGCCGGGGGAATATGGCTACACCTTC	CASSYWPGEYGYTF
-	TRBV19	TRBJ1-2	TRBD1	TGTGCCAGTCGCGAAGTTACAGGGGGCTCAGGCTACACCTTC	CASREVTGGSGYTF
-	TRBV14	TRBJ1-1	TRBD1	TGTGCCAGCAGCCGTAGGACAGGGCCGAACACTGAAGCTTTCTTT	CASSRRTGPNTEAFF
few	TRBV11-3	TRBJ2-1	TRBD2	TGTGCCAGCAGCTTGAGGGGACTAGCAAACAATGAGCAGTTCTTC	CASSLRGLANNEQFF
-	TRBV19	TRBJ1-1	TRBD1	TGTGCCAGTAATGACAGGGGGAACACTGAAGCTTTCTTT	CASNDRGNTEAFF
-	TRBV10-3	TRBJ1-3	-	TGTGCCATCAGTGAAAGACAGACCAGCTCTGGAAACACCATATATTTT	CAISERQTSSGNTIYF
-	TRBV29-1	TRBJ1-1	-	TGCAGCGTTAAAAAGGGGGATTCGGGGAACACTGAAGCTTTCTTT	CSVKKGDSGNTEAFF
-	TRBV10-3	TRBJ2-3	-	TGTGCCATCAGCAACACAGATACGCAGTATTTT	CAISNTDTQYF
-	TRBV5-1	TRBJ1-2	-	TGCGCCAGCAGCTCAGGGTATGGCTACACCTTC	CASSSGYGYTF
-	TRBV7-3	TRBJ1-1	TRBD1	TGTGCCAGCAGCTCAGGGACGGGGACAGGGGGTGGCGAAGCTTTCTTT	CASSSGTGTGGGEAFF
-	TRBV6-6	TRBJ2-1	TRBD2	TGTGCCAGCAGTCAACGTAGCGGGGGCGCTGTCTCCTACAATGAGCAGTTCTTC	CASSQRSGGAVSYNEQFF
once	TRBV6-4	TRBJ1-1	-	TGTGCCAGCAGTCTGACTGAGAACACTGAAGCTTTCTTT	CASSLTENTEAFF
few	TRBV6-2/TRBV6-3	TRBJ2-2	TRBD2	TGTGCCAGCAGCGGGGACTACAACACCGGGGAGCTGTTTTTT	CASSGDYNTGELFF
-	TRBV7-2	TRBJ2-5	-	TGTGCCAGCAGCTTAGGCTCCGGGAGTAATATAGAGACCCAGTACTTC	CASSLGSGSNIETQYF
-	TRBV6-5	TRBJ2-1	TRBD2	TGTGCCAGCAGTCGGGGGGACCCCACCAATGAGCAGTTCTTC	CASSRGDPTNEQFF
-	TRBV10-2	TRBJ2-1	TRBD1	TGCGCCAGCAGTGAACGCAGGGGGCTCGATGAGCAGTTCTTC	CASSERRGLDEQFF
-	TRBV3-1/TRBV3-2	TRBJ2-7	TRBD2	TGTGCCAGCAGCCTCTCCGGGACTAGCTACGAGCAGTACTTC	CASSLSGTSYEQYF
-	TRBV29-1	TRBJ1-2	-	TGCAGCGTGGTAAACCCCTCGTTCCTGGGAGGGGGCTACACCTTC	CSVVNPSFLGGGYTF
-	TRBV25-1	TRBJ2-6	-	TGTGCCAGCAGTGGAGCTGCAAATCGCGGGGCCAACGTCCTGACTTTC	CASSGAANRGANVLTF
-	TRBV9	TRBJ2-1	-	TGTGCCAGCAAGAGCGAGGCTAGTGCGTACAATGAGCAGTTCTTC	CASKSEASAYNEQFF
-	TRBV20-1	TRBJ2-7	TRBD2	TGCAGTGCTAGTCGACCAGGACTAGCGGGAAGCTACGAGCAGTACTTC	CSASRPGLAGSYEQYF
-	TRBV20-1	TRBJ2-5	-	TGCAGTGCTAGTCCGGAGGCCTTCGGGGAGACCCAGTACTTC	CSASPEAFGETQYF
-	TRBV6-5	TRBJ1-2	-	TGTGCCAGCAGTTACTCGACGCAGGCTAAGGGCTACACCTTC	CASSYSTQAKGYTF
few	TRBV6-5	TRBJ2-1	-	TGTGCCAGCAGTTACTCGACTTCGGGGGGCGGTGAGCAGTTCTTC	CASSYSTSGGGEQFF
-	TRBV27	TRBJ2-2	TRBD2	TGTGCCAGCAGTCAAGGACTAGCGGGAGGCACCGGGGAGCTGTTTTTT	CASSQGLAGGTGELFF
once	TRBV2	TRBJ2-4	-	TGTGCCACTTCCTTGCCCCAGGGCCAGGACATTCAGTACTTC	CATSLPQGQDIQYF
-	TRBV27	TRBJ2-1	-	TGTGCCAGCAGACATAAGGGGTCCCTAAACAATGAGCAGTTCTTC	CASRHKGSLNNEQFF
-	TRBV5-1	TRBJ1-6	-	TGCGCCAGCAGCCCGGAGAGCTCCTATAATTCACCCCTCCACTTT	CASSPESSYNSPLHF
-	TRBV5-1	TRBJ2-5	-	TGCGCCAGCAGCTTGGCCCCGGGAGAGACCCAGTACTTC	CASSLAPGETQYF
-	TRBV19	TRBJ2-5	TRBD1	TGTGCCAGTAGTACCACCGGGACAGGGGGCGCAGGGGAGACCCAGTACTTC	CASSTTGTGGAGETQYF
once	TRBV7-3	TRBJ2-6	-	TGTGCCAGCAGCTCCCACTCCGGGGCTGGGGCCAACGTCCTGACTTTC	CASSSHSGAGANVLTF
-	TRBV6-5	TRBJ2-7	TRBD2	TGTGCCAGCAGTCCAACTCGCCTAGCGGGAGTTGAGCAGTACTTC	CASSPTRLAGVEQYF
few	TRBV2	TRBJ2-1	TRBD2	TGTGCCAGCAGAGGCGCTAGCGGGGGGCGGGATGAGCAGTTCTTC	CASRGASGGRDEQFF
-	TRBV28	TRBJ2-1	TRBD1	TGTGCCAGCAGTTTATTAGGGACAGGGGCCGATGAGCAGTTCTTC	CASSLLGTGADEQFF
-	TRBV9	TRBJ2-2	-	TGTGCCAGCAGCGTAGTGAATAGTCCCCCCCCCGGGGAGCTGTTTTTT	CASSVVNSPPPGELFF